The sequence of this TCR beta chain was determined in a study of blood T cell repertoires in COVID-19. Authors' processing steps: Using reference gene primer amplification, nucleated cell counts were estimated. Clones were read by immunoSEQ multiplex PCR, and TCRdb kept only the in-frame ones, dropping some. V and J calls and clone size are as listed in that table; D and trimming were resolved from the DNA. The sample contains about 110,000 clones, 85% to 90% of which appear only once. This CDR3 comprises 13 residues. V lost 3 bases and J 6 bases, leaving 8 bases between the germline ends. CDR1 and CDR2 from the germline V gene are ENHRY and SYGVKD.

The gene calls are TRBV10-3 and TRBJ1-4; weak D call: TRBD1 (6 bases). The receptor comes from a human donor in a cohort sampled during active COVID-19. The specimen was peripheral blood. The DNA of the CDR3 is TGTGCCATCAGTGATGCAGGGGATGAAAAACTGTTTTTT. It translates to CAISDAGDEKLFF.